The rows below give T cell receptor beta chains drawn from one sample of a study of blood T cell repertoires in COVID-19. Repertoires were generated with immunoSEQ multiplex PCR, while TCRdb's copy carries only in-frame clones and drops some. The sample has approximately 88,000 clones; about 85% are singletons. The sequenced material came from peripheral blood. These receptors originate from a woman aged 65 to 85 with acute or convalescent COVID-19. Each CDR3 is given with its conserved first and last residue. Each record gives: D gene, clone size, J gene, V gene, CDR3 DNA, CDR3 protein. The D gene is left open where the match is weak. The size of a clone is reported for some rows only, either as once, few or many, or as a class for expanded clones.

.	few	TRBJ2-3	TRBV11-3	TGTGCCAGCAGCGGGGGGGGCCCCACAGATACGCAGTATTTT	CASSGGGPTDTQYF
.	.	TRBJ1-1	TRBV5-1	TGCGCCAGCAGTAGAGCTCTTGGGGGGACTGAAGCTTTCTTT	CASSRALGGTEAFF
.	.	TRBJ1-1	TRBV28	TGTGCCAGCAGTTTGAGTATATTGGGGGGGAACACTGAAGCTTTCTTT	CASSLSILGGNTEAFF
TRBD1	.	TRBJ2-1	TRBV5-1	TGCGCCAGCAGCTTGCACAGCGGGACAGGGTTCTACAATGAGCAGTTCTTC	CASSLHSGTGFYNEQFF
TRBD2	.	TRBJ2-3	TRBV6-5	TGTGCCAGCACCGTATTAGCGGGAGGATCAGATACGCAGTATTTT	CASTVLAGGSDTQYF
.	.	TRBJ1-4	TRBV6-1	TGTGCCAGCAGTGATTGGGGAGCGGCAACTAATGAAAAACTGTTTTTT	CASSDWGAATNEKLFF
.	.	TRBJ2-3	TRBV29-1	TGCAGCGTTGGTCGAGGAGGGCAAGATACGCAGTATTTT	CSVGRGGQDTQYF
TRBD2	.	TRBJ2-1	TRBV19	TGTGCCAGTAGTACAATAGCGGGGGACCCTCTGGGGCAGTTCTTC	CASSTIAGDPLGQFF
.	.	TRBJ1-2	TRBV3-1/TRBV3-2	TGTGCCAGCAGTCCCGGGACATATGGCTACACCTTC	CASSPGTYGYTF
.	once	TRBJ1-2	TRBV7-2	TGTGCCAGCAGCGCCGGGTCGGGTAACTATGGCTACACCTTC	CASSAGSGNYGYTF
TRBD2	once	TRBJ2-1	TRBV4-3	TGCGCCAGCAGCCGCTCACGAGGGACTAGCGGGAGGGGCTACATTAATGAGCAGTTCTTC	CASSRSRGTSGRGYINEQFF
.	.	TRBJ2-5	TRBV6-6	TGTGCCAGCAGTTACTCGGGGGGAGAGACCCAGTACTTC	CASSYSGGETQYF
.	once	TRBJ1-3	TRBV5-1	TGCGCCAGCAGCTTGGAGCGGAGCTCTGGAAACACCATATATTTT	CASSLERSSGNTIYF
TRBD2	.	TRBJ2-1	TRBV30	TGTGCCTGGGGCGGGGGGGAGCAGTTCTTC	CAWGGGEQFF
.	.	TRBJ1-3	TRBV19	TGTGCCAGTAGCCCAAACTACTCTGGAAACACCATATATTTT	CASSPNYSGNTIYF
.	.	TRBJ1-2	TRBV3-1/TRBV3-2	TGTGCCAGCAGCCAAGACCCCCCAGGGGACGGCTACACCTTC	CASSQDPPGDGYTF
.	.	TRBJ1-3	TRBV7-9	TGTGCCAGCAGCACTGCCGCAGGGGTTGCGGGAAACACCATATATTTT	CASSTAAGVAGNTIYF
TRBD1	.	TRBJ1-1	TRBV7-8	TGTGCCAGCAGCCTAAACGGACAGGGGAAGAACACTGAAGCTTTCTTT	CASSLNGQGKNTEAFF
.	few	TRBJ2-2	TRBV19	TGTGCCAGTAGTATAAGGGAGACCGGGGAGCTGTTTTTT	CASSIRETGELFF
.	.	TRBJ1-2	TRBV19	TGTGCCAGTAGTCCCGCCGGTCGGAGGGGCTATGGCTACACCTTC	CASSPAGRRGYGYTF
.	.	TRBJ2-3	TRBV6-2/TRBV6-3	TGTGCCAGCAGTTACGCGAAACCAAGCACAGATACGCAGTATTTT	CASSYAKPSTDTQYF
TRBD1	once	TRBJ1-5	TRBV7-8	TGTGCCAGCAGCCCTAGGGTCAGGACAGGGGTTCAGCCCCAGCATTTT	CASSPRVRTGVQPQHF